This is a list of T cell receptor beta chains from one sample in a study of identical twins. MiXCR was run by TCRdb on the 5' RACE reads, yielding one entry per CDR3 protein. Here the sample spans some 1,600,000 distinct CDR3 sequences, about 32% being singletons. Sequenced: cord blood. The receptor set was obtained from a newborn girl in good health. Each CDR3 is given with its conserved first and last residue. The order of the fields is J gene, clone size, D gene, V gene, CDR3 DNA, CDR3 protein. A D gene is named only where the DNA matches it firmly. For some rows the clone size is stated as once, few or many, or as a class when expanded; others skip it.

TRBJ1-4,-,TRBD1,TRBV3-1,TGTGCCAGCAGCCAAGACCCTTATGGGACAGGGGATGAAAAACTGTTTTTT,CASSQDPYGTGDEKLFF
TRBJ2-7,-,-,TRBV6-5,TGTGCCAGCAGTTATAACCAGGGCCACGAGCAGTACTTC,CASSYNQGHEQYF
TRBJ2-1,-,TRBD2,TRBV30,TGTGCCTGGAAGGCCGGGACTAGCCATCTCACCTACAATGAGCAGTTCTTC,CAWKAGTSHLTYNEQFF
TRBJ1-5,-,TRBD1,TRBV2,TGTGCCAGCAAATACGGGACAGTGGGCAATCAGCCCCAGCATTTT,CASKYGTVGNQPQHF
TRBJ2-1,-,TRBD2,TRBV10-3,TGTGCCATCAGTGTGTCTAGCGGGAGCAATGAGCAGTTCTTC,CAISVSSGSNEQFF
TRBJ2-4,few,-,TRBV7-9,TGTGCCAGCAGCTTAGGTGGCTTTGACCTAGCCAAAAACATTCAGTACTTC,CASSLGGFDLAKNIQYF
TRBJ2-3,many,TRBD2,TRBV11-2,TGTGCCAGCAGCTTAGCTAGCGGGCAAGATACGCAGTATTTT,CASSLASGQDTQYF
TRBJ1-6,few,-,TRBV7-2,TGTGCCAGCAGCTATGGGCCCCGGGGGTATAATTCACCCCTCCACTTT,CASSYGPRGYNSPLHF
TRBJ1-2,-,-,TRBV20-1,TGCAGTGCTAGGCCCGGGGGGCATGGCTACACCTTC,CSARPGGHGYTF
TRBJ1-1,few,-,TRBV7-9,TGTGCCAGCAGCCCCCATAAGGGGGGTATCACTGAAGCTTTCTTT,CASSPHKGGITEAFF
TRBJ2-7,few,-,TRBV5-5,TGTGCCAGCAGCTTGGATTTGACTCGGGTCAACGAGCAGTACTTC,CASSLDLTRVNEQYF
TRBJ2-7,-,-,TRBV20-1,TGCAGTGCGACAATCGGGAGCCTGGGGTACTTC,CSATIGSLGYF
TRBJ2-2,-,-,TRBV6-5,TGTGCCAGCAGTTGGTTGACAGGCCCAAACACCGGGGAGCTGTTTTTT,CASSWLTGPNTGELFF
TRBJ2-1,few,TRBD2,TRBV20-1,TGCAGTGCTAGAGATCGTCTAGCGGGAGTCGCCAATGAGCAGTTCTTC,CSARDRLAGVANEQFF
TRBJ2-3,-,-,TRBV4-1,TGCGCCAGCAGCCAAGTTCTCAGGCACACAGATACGCAGTATTTT,CASSQVLRHTDTQYF
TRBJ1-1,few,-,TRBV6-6,TGTGCCAGCACCAACGGCAGGTATGGCACTGAAGCTTTCTTT,CASTNGRYGTEAFF
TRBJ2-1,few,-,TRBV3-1,TGTGCCAGCAGCCAAGGGGGCTTAGCCTCCAATGAGCAGTTCTTC,CASSQGGLASNEQFF
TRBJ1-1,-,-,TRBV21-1,TGTGCCAGCAGCAAAGTTCCCAAAGAGGAGAAGAACACTGAAGCTTTCTTT,CASSKVPKEEKNTEAFF
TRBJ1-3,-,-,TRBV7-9,TGTGCCAGCAGCTTCTCGACACCCAGCTCTGGAAACACCATATATTTT,CASSFSTPSSGNTIYF
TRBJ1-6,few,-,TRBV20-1,TGCAGTGCTAGAGTATCAGGGAGCTCCTATAATTCACCCCTCCACTTT,CSARVSGSSYNSPLHF
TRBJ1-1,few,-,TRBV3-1,TGTGCCAGCAGCCAAGTTCGACGCACTGAAGCTTTCTTT,CASSQVRRTEAFF
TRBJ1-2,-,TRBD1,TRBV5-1,TGTGCCAGCATTCGACAGGGAAGGGAGAACTATGGCTACACCTTC,CASIRQGRENYGYTF
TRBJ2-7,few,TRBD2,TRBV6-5,TGTGCCAGCAGTTACTCGGGGGACTACTACGAGCAGTACTTC,CASSYSGDYYEQYF
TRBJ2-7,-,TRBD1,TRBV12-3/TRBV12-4,TGTGCCAGCAGACCGTCGACAGGGGCCATCTACGAGCAGTACTTC,CASRPSTGAIYEQYF
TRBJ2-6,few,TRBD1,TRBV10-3,TGTGCCATCAGTGGGGGACAGGACAGGGTGCACTCTGGGGCCAACGTCCTGACTTTC,CAISGGQDRVHSGANVLTF
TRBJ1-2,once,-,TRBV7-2,TGTGCCAGCAGCTTAGATCCGCTTGTCCGATATGGCTACACCTTC,CASSLDPLVRYGYTF
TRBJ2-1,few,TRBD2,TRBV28,TGTGCCAGCAGTGCCCTTTCTAGCGGGAATTACAATGAGCAGTTCTTC,CASSALSSGNYNEQFF
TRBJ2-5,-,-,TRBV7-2,TGTGCCAGCAGCTTAACCCACAATGAGCGGTTCTTC,CASSLTHNERFF
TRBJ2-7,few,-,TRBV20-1,TGCAGTGCAGGTTCCAGCTCCTACGAGCAGTACTTC,CSAGSSSYEQYF
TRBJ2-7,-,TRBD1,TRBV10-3,TGTGCCATCCAGGGGACAGGGGACTACGAGCAGTACTTC,CAIQGTGDYEQYF
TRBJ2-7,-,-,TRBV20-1,TGCAGTGCTACCCCTCTCCGGGACGACCCCTACGAGCAGTACTTC,CSATPLRDDPYEQYF
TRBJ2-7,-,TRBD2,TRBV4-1,TGCGCCAGCAGCCAAGTGTTAGCGGGGGTCCACGAGCAGTACTTC,CASSQVLAGVHEQYF
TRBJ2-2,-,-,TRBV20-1,TGCAGTGCTAGAGCTCCGGGACAGAACACCGGGGAGCTGTTTTTT,CSARAPGQNTGELFF
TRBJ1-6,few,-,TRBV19,TGTGCCAGTAGCCGGACACGGTTTAATTCACCCCTCCACTTT,CASSRTRFNSPLHF
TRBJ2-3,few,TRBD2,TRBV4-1,TGCGCCAGCACGAATAGCGGGGGGCCCCTGACAGATACGCAGTATTTT,CASTNSGGPLTDTQYF
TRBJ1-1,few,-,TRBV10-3,TGTGCCATCAACGGAGGAAATATGAACACTGAAGCTTTCTTT,CAINGGNMNTEAFF
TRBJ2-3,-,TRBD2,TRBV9,TGTGCCAGCAGCGCCGGGACTAGATGGGTGGATACGCAGTATTTT,CASSAGTRWVDTQYF
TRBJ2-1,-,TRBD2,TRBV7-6,TGTGCCAGCAGCTTAAGAGCGGGGGGGCTCGGTGAGCAGTTCTTC,CASSLRAGGLGEQFF
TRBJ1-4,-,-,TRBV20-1,TGCAGTGCTAGAGATAGGGGAACTAATGAAAAACTGTTTTTT,CSARDRGTNEKLFF
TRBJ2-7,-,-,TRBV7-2,TGTGCCAGCAGCTGGGTTGGGCAGGGGTCGTCCTACGAGCAGTACTTC,CASSWVGQGSSYEQYF
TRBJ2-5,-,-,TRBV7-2,TGTGCCAGCAGCCCTCACAGATTCTTCCGGTACCAAGAGGCCCAGTACTTC,CASSPHRFFRYQEAQYF
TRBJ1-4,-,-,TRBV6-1,TGTGCCAGCACGTTTCGTCCTAATGAAAAACTGTTTTTT,CASTFRPNEKLFF
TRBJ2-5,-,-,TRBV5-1,TGCGCCAGCAGCTTGTGGCCTCCCGGGGCTCAAGAGACCCAGTACTTC,CASSLWPPGAQETQYF
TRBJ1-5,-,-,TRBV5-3,TGTGCCAGCAGCTTGGGTACCGTAGGGGTTCAGCCCCAGCATTTT,CASSLGTVGVQPQHF
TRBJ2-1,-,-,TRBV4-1,TGCGCCAGCAGCCTCAGGACTAACCCCACCTCCTACAATGAGCAGTTCTTC,CASSLRTNPTSYNEQFF
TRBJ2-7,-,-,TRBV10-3,TGTGCCATCAGTGTCGATGACTACAATGAGCAGTACTTC,CAISVDDYNEQYF
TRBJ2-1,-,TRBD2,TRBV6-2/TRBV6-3,TGTGCCAGCATTGGGGGACTAGTTAACAATGAGCAGTTCTTC,CASIGGLVNNEQFF
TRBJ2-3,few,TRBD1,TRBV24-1,TGTGCCACCAGTTACAGGGGTGCCCCCACAGATACGCAGTATTTT,CATSYRGAPTDTQYF